This T cell receptor beta chain was retrieved from a study of shared clonotypes between healthy human individuals. V was trimmed by 5 bases and J by 1 base, leaving 15 bases between them. The CDR3 is 17 amino acids. The germline V gene has CDR1 SGHTA and CDR2 FQGTGA. Both subsets, CD45RA+ naive and CD45RA-negative memory, were split from the CD4+ cells. Details on this clone: Its specificity is not known.

The study, taken as a whole, reports: Memory subsets generally showed smaller estimated richness than naive subsets did.

Data came from immunoSEQ multiplex PCR; TCRdb stores just in-frame clones and leaves some out. The sample holds about 2.5 million clones, just under 95% seen once. The receptor was isolated from a man between 18 and 29 years old in good health. Some clones in this sample may be carry-over from other donors' samples. The sample was naive CD4+ T cells from PBMCs. Subset defined: CD45RA+ positively selected. This chain uses TRBV7-3 with TRBJ2-6; the D is unclear. The CDR3 bases are TGTGCCAGCAGCACAGCCCCACCAGGTTCTGGGGCCAACGTCCTGACTTTC. Translating it yields CASSTAPPGSGANVLTF.